These 25 T cell receptor beta chains came from one sample sequenced in a study of PD-L1 blockade in urothelial cancer. The data were produced by immunoSEQ multiplex PCR, yet TCRdb's version contains in-frame clones alone and is incomplete. The sample lists roughly 60,000 clones, over 70% occurring once. The material sequenced was PBMCs, taken around atezolizumab (anti-PD-L1) treatment. Receptors originate from a man aged 70 or older with urothelial cancer.

This clone occurred once. The genes are TRBV2 and TRBJ2-7, with D possibly being TRBD2 (5 bases). Between the trimmed V and J ends, which lost 4 bases and 2 bases, there was a span of 12 bases. This CDR3 is built from 14 residues. The germline V gene has CDR1 SNHLY and CDR2 FYNNEI. CDR3 in amino acids: CASSVGLAPYEQYF. The CDR3 DNA reads TGTGCCAGCAGTGTCGGGCTAGCTCCCTACGAGCAGTACTTC.

The CDR3 reads CASSYEGAGYGYTF. The CDR3 bases are TGTGCCAGCAGTTACGAAGGGGCTGGCTATGGCTACACCTTC. This rearrangement joins TRBV6-6 to TRBJ1-2; D possibly corresponds to TRBD1 (5 bases). This CDR3 contains 14 residues. Germline assignment: CDR1 MNHNY and CDR2 SVGAGI (reference sequence). Trimming pared 2 bases from V and 4 bases from J, leaving 11 bases between.

The J gene is TRBJ2-1, the V gene TRBV5-1; D possibly corresponds to TRBD2 (7 bases). V lost 3 bases, J lost 8 bases, and 18 bases lay in between. Germline V gives CDR1 SGHRS, CDR2 YFSETQ. CDR3 length: 15 residues. The CDR3 coding sequence is TGCGCCAGCAGCTGGGGTGGGGGGGGGCCGGATGAGCAGTTCTTC. Translated: CASSWGGGGPDEQFF. Together with reference TRBV5-1 and TRBJ2-1, the CDR3 gives the full variable domain: KAGVTQTPRYLIKTRGQQVTLSCSPISGHRSVSWYQQTPGQGLQFLFEYFSETQRNKGNFPGRFSGRQFSNSRSEMNVSTLELGDSALYLCASSWGGGGPDEQFFGPGTRLTVL.

This clone was observed a single time. The genes are TRBV6-5 and TRBJ2-2, with TRBD2 as a possible D gene (6 bases). Per germline, CDR1 MNHEY and CDR2 SVGAGI. The CDR3 covers 15 residues. Between the trimmed V and J ends, which lost 2 bases and 0 bases, there was a span of 7 bases. The CDR3 nucleotides are TGTGCCAGCAGTTACGGGGAGGCGAACACCGGGGAGCTGTTTTTT. Amino acid sequence: CASSYGEANTGELFF.

This chain joins TRBV28 and TRBJ2-3; TRBD1 agrees at 10 bases. CDR1 and CDR2 (germline): MDHEN, SYDVKM. CDR3 length equals 15 residues. Losses at the gene ends were 10 bases for V and 2 bases for J; bases not matched to a gene: 9. The CDR3, as DNA: TGTGCCACACTAGGGGACAGGGGAAACACAGATACGCAGTATTTT. Translated, it gives CATLGDRGNTDTQYF.

This clone was seen a handful of times. The chain uses TRBV28 and TRBJ2-3; the match to TRBD2 covers 7 bases. The CDR3 covers 13 residues. Trimming at V came to 8 bases and at J to 6 bases, leaving 8 bases not matched to a gene. Germline V CDR1 and CDR2: MDHEN, SYDVKM. Here the CDR3 reads CASGRGSVDTQYF. The CDR3 coding sequence is TGTGCCAGCGGCCGCGGGAGTGTGGATACGCAGTATTTT.

This clone was detected only a few times. This rearrangement joins TRBV5-1 to TRBJ1-1; 8 nucleotides line up with TRBD1. Germline V gene lookup returns CDR1 SGHRS and CDR2 YFSETQ. Germline trimming cut 4 bases from V and 1 base from J; bases unmatched to any gene: 3. The CDR3 loop spans 14 amino acids. The CDR3: CASSRTGSNTEAFF. CDR3 in DNA: TGCGCCAGCAGCCGGACAGGGTCGAACACTGAAGCTTTCTTT.

The CDR3 DNA sequence: TGTGCCAGCAGCGCGGACAGGGGGGAGACCCAGTACTTC. Its protein product is CASSADRGETQYF. V gene TRBV7-9 combines with J gene TRBJ2-5; 10 nucleotides match TRBD1. Germline loops: CDR1 SEHNR, CDR2 FQNEAQ (reference sequence). The CDR3 length is 13 residues. The trim removed 5 bases at V and 5 bases at J, leaving 2 bases unmatched.

The chain couples TRBV6-1 to TRBJ2-2; 10 bases fit TRBD2. The CDR3 contains 15 residues. Germline V gene lookup returns CDR1 MNHNS and CDR2 SASEGT. Trimming removed 5 bases from V and 8 bases from J; junction bases left unmatched: 8. The CDR3 sequence: CASSRASGSGGELFF. The CDR3 DNA follows: TGTGCCAGCAGTCGCGCTAGCGGGAGCGGTGGGGAGCTGTTTTTT.

This chain links TRBV6-1 with TRBJ2-5, with D possibly being TRBD1 (7 bases). Trimming cost V 6 bases and J 9 bases, with 23 bases left between them. Germline lookup yields CDR1 MNHNS and CDR2 SASEGT. The CDR3 runs to 15 residues. This chain's CDR3 is CASSYRGPTGVAQYF. CDR3 DNA: TGTGCCAGCAGCTACAGGGGCCCGACGGGGGTGGCCCAGTACTTC.

The rearrangement joins TRBV18 to TRBJ2-2; TRBD2 agrees at 7 bases. Germline trimming cut 6 bases from V and 0 bases from J; bases unmatched to any gene: 4. The CDR3 spans 15 residues. Germline CDR1 reads KGHSH; CDR2 reads LQKENI. CDR3 sequence reads: CASSLRGANTGELFF. CDR3 DNA sequence: TGTGCCAGCTCCCTCCGGGGGGCGAACACCGGGGAGCTGTTTTTT. The entire variable domain, with the rest obtained from reference TRBV18 and TRBJ2-2, is as follows: NAGVMQNPRHLVRRRGQEARLRCSPMKGHSHVYWYRQLPEEGLKFMVYLQKENIIDESGMPKERFSAEFPKEGPSILRIQQVVRGDSAAYFCASSLRGANTGELFFGEGSRLTVL.

This clone was picked up a small number of times. The chain couples TRBV19 to TRBJ1-2, with D unclear. The CDR3 loop spans 16 amino acids. Trimming cost V 0 bases and J 8 bases, with 19 bases left between them. Germline V lookup: CDR1 LNHDA, CDR2 SQIVND (reference sequence). The CDR3 DNA follows: TGTGCCAGTAGTATAGAATCCGGTCGGTGGAGTGAAGGCTACACCTTC. Encoded protein: CASSIESGRWSEGYTF.

The chain combines TRBV5-4 with TRBJ2-1, with 8 bases fitting TRBD1. CDR3 size: 14 residues. The trim removed 4 bases at V and 10 bases at J, leaving 10 bases unmatched. The germline V gene has CDR1 SGHNT and CDR2 YYREEE (reference sequence). CDR3 residues: CASSTGQASGEQFF. The DNA of the CDR3 is TGTGCCAGCAGCACGGGACAGGCATCGGGGGAGCAGTTCTTC. Using reference TRBV5-4 and TRBJ2-1 for the parts outside the CDR3, the full variable domain is ETGVTQSPTHLIKTRGQQVTLRCSSQSGHNTVSWYQQALGQGPQFIFQYYREEENGRGNFPPRFSGLQFPNYSSELNVNALELDDSALYLCASSTGQASGEQFFGPGTRLTVL.

The CDR3 nucleotides are TGCGCCAGCAGCTTGGTGCCTAGCGGGTCTCCCGAGGAGACCCAGTACTTC. It encodes CASSLVPSGSPEETQYF. V is TRBV5-1 and J is TRBJ2-5; 8 nucleotides align to TRBD2. CDR3 length: 17 amino acids. From germline, CDR1 is SGHRS and CDR2 YFSETQ. V dropped 0 bases and J dropped 5; count of bases not matched to a gene: 12.

The chain recombines TRBV21-1 with TRBJ2-2; the table's D call of TRBD2 was not tested on the DNA. TRBV21-1 is noted as a pseudogene. The CDR3 has 17 residues. CDR3 DNA: TGTGCCAGCAGCAAAGTACGCAGCGGGAGCGTCACCGGGGAGCTGTTTTTT. Its protein is CASSKVRSGSVTGELFF.

The gene calls are TRBV6-5 and TRBJ2-7; D perhaps matches TRBD2 (7 bases). V was pared by 7 bases and J by 3 bases, with 13 bases between. Germline V gene lookup returns CDR1 MNHEY and CDR2 SVGAGI. The CDR3 runs 13 residues. CDR3 in amino acids: CASNKGGGYEQYF. CDR3 DNA sequence: TGTGCCAGCAACAAAGGGGGGGGCTACGAGCAGTACTTC.

This clone was counted a single time. This chain links TRBV18 with TRBJ2-7, with a weak D call TRBD2 (6 bases). The CDR3 totals 14 residues. Germline CDR1 and CDR2: KGHSH and LQKENI. V lost 3 bases and J 3 bases, leaving 12 bases between the germline ends. The DNA of the CDR3 is TGTGCCAGCTCACCTAACGGGGGTGGCTACGAGCAGTACTTC. Translating it yields CASSPNGGGYEQYF. The full variable domain, its missing parts supplied by reference TRBV18 and TRBJ2-7, is NAGVMQNPRHLVRRRGQEARLRCSPMKGHSHVYWYRQLPEEGLKFMVYLQKENIIDESGMPKERFSAEFPKEGPSILRIQQVVRGDSAAYFCASSPNGGGYEQYFGPGTRLTVT.

This chain uses TRBV29-1 with TRBJ2-7; 10 nucleotides match TRBD1. CDR1 is SQVTM, CDR2 ANQGSEA, per germline. The CDR3 contains 14 residues. After removal of 3 bases from V and 2 bases from J, the junction contained 4 bases not matched to a gene. The CDR3 is CSVESDRGPYEQYF. The CDR3 bases are TGCAGCGTTGAGAGCGACAGGGGGCCCTACGAGCAGTACTTC.

The genes are TRBV6-5 and TRBJ1-3, with 7 bases that match TRBD1. CDR3 length: 15 residues. Germline CDR1 MNHEY, CDR2 SVGAGI. V gave up 6 bases and J gave up 0 bases; unmatched junction bases: 5. The CDR3 nucleotides read TGTGCCAGCAGCCGGGACAGCTTCTCTGGAAACACCATATATTTT. Translating it yields CASSRDSFSGNTIYF.

The chain couples TRBV5-1 to TRBJ1-2; maybe TRBD1 (6 bases). Trimming pared 2 bases from V and 4 bases from J, leaving 18 bases between. The CDR3 runs 16 residues. CDR1 SGHRS and CDR2 YFSETQ come from the germline V gene. CDR3 in amino acids: CASSLGGLQGSYGYTF. The CDR3 DNA is TGCGCCAGCAGCTTAGGAGGCCTACAGGGTTCCTATGGCTACACCTTC.

The V call is TRBV20-1, the J call TRBJ2-1, with TRBD2 identical over 11 bases. V was pared by 5 bases and J by 15 bases, with 6 bases of the junction left unmatched. Germline CDR1 DFQATT, CDR2 SNEGSKA (reference sequence). The length of the CDR3 is 11 residues. The CDR3 loop is CSALAGGPLFF. The CDR3 DNA is TGCAGTGCTTTAGCGGGAGGGCCGTTGTTCTTC.

The genes are TRBV19 and TRBJ1-2; D remains ambiguous. This CDR3 is built from 15 residues. Trimming pared 0 bases from V and 0 bases from J, leaving 8 bases between. Germline CDR1 and CDR2: LNHDA and SQIVND (reference sequence). The CDR3 DNA reads TGTGCCAGTAGTATAGACGGCGGATCTAACTATGGCTACACCTTC. Translated: CASSIDGGSNYGYTF.

CDR3 loop: CATSRDSLGAGGANVLTF. The CDR3 DNA reads TGTGCCACCAGCAGAGATTCGCTGGGGGCCGGAGGGGCCAACGTCCTGACTTTC. The chain has TRBV15 and TRBJ2-6; TRBD1 might be the D (6 bases). Deletions cut 0 bases from V and 4 bases from J, with 16 bases between. Germline values: CDR1 LNHNV, CDR2 YYDKDF (reference sequence). This CDR3 contains 18 residues.

This clone was recorded once. The chain recombines TRBV15 with TRBJ1-4; maybe TRBD1 (5 bases). This CDR3 comprises 14 residues. From germline, CDR1 is LNHNV and CDR2 YYDKDF (reference sequence). Deletions cut 8 bases from V and 2 bases from J, with 12 bases between. The CDR3 DNA is TGTGCCACCGGGGCCGGGGGGACTAATGAAAAACTGTTTTTT. It encodes CATGAGGTNEKLFF.

The V gene is TRBV5-1, the J gene TRBJ1-2; a possible D gene is TRBD1 (6 bases). V lost 0 bases and J 6 bases, leaving 12 bases between the germline ends. The CDR3 spans 14 residues. CDR1 is SGHRS and CDR2 is YFSETQ in the germline V gene. The CDR3 sequence is CASSLGQVDDGYTF. In nucleotides, the CDR3 is TGCGCCAGCAGCTTGGGACAGGTAGACGATGGCTACACCTTC.